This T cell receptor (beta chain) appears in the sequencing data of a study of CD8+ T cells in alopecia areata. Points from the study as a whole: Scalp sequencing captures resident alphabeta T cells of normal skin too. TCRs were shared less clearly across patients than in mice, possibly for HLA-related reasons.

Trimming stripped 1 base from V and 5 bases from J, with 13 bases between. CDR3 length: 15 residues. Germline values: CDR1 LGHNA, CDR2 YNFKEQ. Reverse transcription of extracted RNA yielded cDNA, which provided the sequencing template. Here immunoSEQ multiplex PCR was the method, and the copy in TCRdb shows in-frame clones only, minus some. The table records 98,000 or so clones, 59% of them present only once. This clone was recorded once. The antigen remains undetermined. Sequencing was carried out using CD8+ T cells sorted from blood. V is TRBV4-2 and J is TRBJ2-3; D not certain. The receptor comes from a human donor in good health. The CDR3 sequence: CASSQGWGYLDTQYF. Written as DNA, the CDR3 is TGTGCCAGCAGCCAAGGTTGGGGATATCTAGATACGCAGTATTTT.